The present T cell receptor (beta chain) was sequenced within a study of T-cell memory formation after mild COVID-19. The germline gives CDR1 DFQATT, CDR2 SNEGSKA (reference sequence). CDR3 length: 11 residues. Study observations and caveats: Contracting CD4+ clones lay largely in CM and EM, with CD8+ ones residing in EMRA. The authors left the SARS-CoV-2 specificity of second-wave clones peaking on day 37 unconfirmed.

Comment on this clonotype: Its antigen is still unknown.

In TCRdb, the 5' RACE reads were re-called with MiXCR into one record per CDR3 protein. The data show roughly 400,000 distinct CDR3 sequences, with roughly 15% seen just once and 20% to 25% held by the top ten. Material for sequencing was PBMCs or a T cell subset sorted from them (not recorded which). The source is a young man who had mild COVID-19 (a few samples of this study predate the infection). Cell type and time point are not known. V is TRBV20-1 and J is TRBJ1-2; D remains ambiguous. This chain's CDR3 is CTVQANYGYTF. Written as DNA, the CDR3 is TGCACCGTCCAAGCTAACTATGGCTACACCTTC.